A single sample gave rise to the 29 T cell receptor beta chains below, sequenced in a study of beta chain features in type 1 diabetes. TCRB transcripts that were expressed got sequenced, as all of the isolated RNA had been reverse transcribed. Using immunoSEQ multiplex PCR, the repertoire was profiled, and TCRdb retains in-frame clones only, with some absent. The table shows 600,000 or so clones, with about an eighth occurring only once. Antigens for these TCRs are unknown. Findings and limits, study-wide: Moderate but significant shortening of TCRB CDR3s was recorded in all four CD4+ subsets from Type 1 diabetes patients.

Sequencing used naive CD4+ T cells from blood. These receptors were taken from a man aged 30 to 45 with type 1 diabetes.

The CDR3 loop is CASAANYNEQFF. The CDR3, as DNA: TGTGCCAGTGCCGCGAACTACAATGAGCAGTTCTTC. The chain carries TRBV19 and TRBJ2-1; D gene uncertain. The CDR3 is 12 amino acids. V shed 8 bases and J shed 3 bases, with 8 bases lying between them. In germline, CDR1 is LNHDA, CDR2 SQIVND (reference sequence).

The chain joins TRBV18 to TRBJ2-7; D not resolved. Germline V gene lookup returns CDR1 KGHSH and CDR2 LQKENI. V dropped 3 bases and J dropped 2 bases, with 11 bases sitting between them. The CDR3 runs to 14 residues. CDR3 loop: CASSPTLKAYEQYF. DNA for the CDR3: TGTGCCAGCTCACCCACCTTAAAGGCCTACGAGCAGTACTTC.

This clone was recorded a few times. The J gene is TRBJ1-1, the V gene TRBV25-1; D might be TRBD1 (6 bases). Germline V gene lookup returns CDR1 MGHDK and CDR2 SYGVNS. The CDR3 runs 15 residues. Trimming pared 2 bases from V and 5 bases from J, leaving 15 bases between. The CDR3 sequence is CASSEVDSLRTEAFF. The CDR3 region has the DNA TGTGCCAGCAGTGAAGTGGACAGTCTTAGGACTGAAGCTTTCTTT. The full variable domain, with the rest looked up from reference TRBV25-1 and TRBJ1-1, is EADIYQTPRYLVIGTGKKITLECSQTMGHDKMYWYQQDPGMELHLIHYSYGVNSTEKGDLSSESTVSRIRTEHFPLTLESARPSHTSQYLCASSEVDSLRTEAFFGQGTRLTVV.

The rearrangement uses TRBV11-1 and TRBJ1-6, with a weak D call TRBD1 (5 bases). CDR1 and CDR2 (germline): SGHAT, FQDESV (reference sequence). The V end was cut by 5 bases, the J end by 10 bases, with 15 bases between. The CDR3 sequence is 14 residues long. CDR3 amino acids: CASSLDNFPSPLHF. CDR3 DNA sequence: TGTGCCAGCAGCCTGGACAATTTCCCATCACCCCTCCACTTT. Full variable domain (outside the CDR3, taken from reference TRBV11-1 and TRBJ1-6): EAEVAQSPRYKITEKSQAVAFWCDPISGHATLYWYRQILGQGPELLVQFQDESVVDDSQLPKDRFSAERLKGVDSTLKIQPAELGDSAMYLCASSLDNFPSPLHFGNGTRLTVT.

In this sample, this clone turned up a few times. The chain has TRBV5-8 and TRBJ2-5; tentative D call: TRBD2 (6 bases). The V end was cut by 3 bases, the J end by 7 bases, with 16 bases between. CDR1 is SGHTS and CDR2 is YDEGEE in the germline V gene. The CDR3 is 14 amino acids. The CDR3 region has the DNA TGTGCCAGCAGCTCGGAGAGGGCGGGGAGGACCCAGTACTTC. Translated: CASSSERAGRTQYF.

This clone was seen only a few times. The chain joins TRBV7-6 to TRBJ1-4; no reliable D call. This CDR3 is 13 amino acids long. In germline, CDR1 is SGHVS, CDR2 FNYEAQ. V lost 6 bases and J lost 7, with 12 bases in between. CDR3 DNA: TGTGCCAGCAGTTCCCGGTCCGGTGAAAAACTGTTTTTT. Residues: CASSSRSGEKLFF.

The rearrangement links TRBV5-1 to TRBJ2-5; 7 bases align to TRBD1. V was pared by 4 bases and J by 4 bases, with 10 bases of the junction left unmatched. The germline gives CDR1 SGHRS, CDR2 YFSETQ. CDR3 length: 15 residues. This chain's CDR3 is CASSGTGARGETQYF. The DNA for the CDR3 is TGCGCCAGCAGCGGAACAGGGGCGAGGGGAGAGACCCAGTACTTC.

The V call is TRBV14, the J call TRBJ1-3, with D uncertain. Deletions cut 6 bases from V and 8 bases from J, with 11 bases between. The CDR3 runs 12 residues. Germline CDR1 SGHDN, CDR2 FVKESK. The CDR3 sequence is CASSFSGDTIYF. For the CDR3, the DNA is TGTGCCAGCAGTTTCTCGGGCGACACCATATATTTT.

This clone was counted between two and nine times. The same CDR3 is also encoded by other DNA sequences in this sample. V gene TRBV9 combines with J gene TRBJ2-3; D gene ambiguous. Germline V CDR1 and CDR2: SGDLS, YYNGEE. With 1 base removed from V and 0 bases from J, the gap between germline ends came to 6 bases. CDR3 length: 14 amino acids. CDR3 amino acids: CASSVSGSTDTQYF. Written as DNA, the CDR3 is TGTGCCAGCAGCGTATCGGGTAGCACAGATACGCAGTATTTT.

V gene TRBV27 combines with J gene TRBJ2-7; 10 bases are shared with TRBD1. The CDR3 consists of 14 residues. Trimming at V came to 5 bases and at J to 2 bases, leaving 3 bases not matched to a gene. Germline V CDR1 and CDR2: MNHEY, SMNVEV (reference sequence). CDR3 in DNA: TGTGCCAGCAGTGAGACAGGGGGCCCCTACGAGCAGTACTTC. It encodes CASSETGGPYEQYF.

The chain uses TRBV9 and TRBJ2-3, with 13 bases lining up with TRBD2. In germline, CDR1 is SGDLS, CDR2 YYNGEE. V trimming: 2 bases; J trimming: 3 bases; junction bases outside the gene matches: 6. The CDR3 runs to 17 residues. Written as DNA, the CDR3 is TGTGCCAGCAGCGTCAGACTAGCGGGGGGTCAGACAGATACGCAGTATTTT. Translation: CASSVRLAGGQTDTQYF.

The genes are TRBV7-2 and TRBJ1-6; no clear D gene. Per the germline V gene, CDR1 is SGHTA and CDR2 is FQGNSA. V was cut by 5 bases and J by 7 bases, with 21 bases left in between. This CDR3 comprises 17 residues. The CDR3: CASSPHLAQIKNSPLHF. CDR3 nucleotide sequence: TGTGCCAGCAGCCCTCACTTGGCACAGATTAAGAATTCACCCCTCCACTTT.

This clone was observed a few times. The sample has other DNA sequences that encode this CDR3 too. The chain employs TRBV2 and TRBJ2-5; D uncertain. The germline V and J ends were trimmed by 4 bases and 2 bases, with 5 bases remaining between them. The V gene's germline CDR1 is SNHLY and CDR2 FYNNEI. The CDR3 extends over 12 amino acids. The CDR3, as DNA: TGTGCCAGCAGTGTGAGGCAAGAGACCCAGTACTTC. It translates to CASSVRQETQYF.

This clone was detected only a few times. The genes are TRBV5-1 and TRBJ2-3; D might be TRBD1 (5 bases). CDR3 length: 15 amino acids. V shed 6 bases and J shed 3 bases, with 17 bases lying between them. The V gene's germline CDR1 is SGHRS and CDR2 YFSETQ. CDR3 region: CASTRQSPVTDTQYF. The CDR3, as DNA: TGCGCCAGCACCCGACAGTCTCCGGTAACAGATACGCAGTATTTT.

This clone appeared a few times. This chain links TRBV6-1 with TRBJ1-1; D is unresolved. The CDR3 extends over 13 amino acids. Trimming took off 4 bases at V and 5 bases at J, with 11 bases between the two ends. Germline assignment: CDR1 MNHNS and CDR2 SASEGT. CDR3 protein: CASSVMLGTEAFF. The CDR3 nucleotides are TGTGCCAGCAGTGTGATGTTGGGGACTGAAGCTTTCTTT.

The chain employs TRBV9 and TRBJ2-1; 10 positions agree with TRBD2. V was pared by 3 bases and J by 7 bases, with 7 bases of the junction left unmatched. Germline lookup yields CDR1 SGDLS and CDR2 YYNGEE. CDR3 length: 15 residues. The CDR3 loop is CASSASAGGWNEQFF. CDR3 DNA: TGTGCCAGCAGCGCCTCAGCGGGGGGGTGGAATGAGCAGTTCTTC.

The chain employs TRBV19 and TRBJ2-6; D uncertain. V lost 6 bases and J 1 base, leaving 7 bases between the germline ends. This CDR3 spans 14 amino acids. The germline gives CDR1 LNHDA, CDR2 SQIVND (reference sequence). The CDR3 coding sequence is TGTGCCAGTAGAAGAATATCTGGGGCCAACGTCCTGACTTTC. This sequence encodes CASRRISGANVLTF.

This clone was seen more than once but under ten times. This chain links TRBV19 with TRBJ1-1, with 7 bases fitting TRBD1. The CDR3 loop spans 15 amino acids. The ends lost 5 bases at V and 1 base at J; junction bases unmatched: 7. CDR1 and CDR2 from the germline V gene are LNHDA and SQIVND (reference sequence). The CDR3 nucleotides read TGTGCCAGTAGTGCAACAGGGGTCCCGAACACTGAAGCTTTCTTT. It yields the protein CASSATGVPNTEAFF.

This clone came up a few times. The rearrangement uses TRBV28 and TRBJ1-2; D is unresolved. V was cut by 7 bases and J by 3 bases, with 12 bases left in between. This CDR3 is built from 13 residues. The V gene's germline CDR1 is MDHEN and CDR2 SYDVKM. The CDR3 DNA reads as TGTGCCAGCACTTCAGAGCTCTACTATGGCTACACCTTC. It is translated as CASTSELYYGYTF.

In its sample, this clone was seen a few times. The chain joins TRBV2 to TRBJ1-4; TRBD1 matches 10 bases. The CDR3 is made up of 14 amino acids. V shed 6 bases and J 8 bases; nucleotides not matched to a gene: 6. Germline CDR1 SNHLY, CDR2 FYNNEI. In DNA form, the CDR3 reads TGTGCCAGCAGCCCCGGGACAGGGGAGGAAAAACTGTTTTTT. Translating gives CASSPGTGEEKLFF.

This clone has only a few counts. The V and J genes are TRBV14 and TRBJ1-5; D is unclear. Germline-derived CDR1 and CDR2 are SGHDN and FVKESK. Trimming took off 1 base at V and 4 bases at J, with 5 bases between the two ends. This CDR3 has 13 residues. The CDR3, as DNA: TGTGCCAGCAGCCAAGCCGGGAATCAGCCCCAGCATTTT. It codes for CASSQAGNQPQHF.

With respect to this clone: In the same sample, other DNA sequences code for this CDR3. The chain recombines TRBV7-2 with TRBJ2-5; possible D gene TRBD1, 6 bases. V lost 5 bases, J lost 5 bases, and 12 bases lay in between. The CDR3 covers 13 residues. Germline values: CDR1 SGHTA, CDR2 FQGNSA. CDR3: CASSPGGAETQYF. CDR3 coding DNA: TGTGCCAGCAGCCCTGGGGGCGCGGAGACCCAGTACTTC.

This rearrangement joins TRBV18 to TRBJ2-7; no definite D call. The ends were cut back, 6 bases at V and 2 bases at J, with 17 bases in the middle. The length of the CDR3 is 15 residues. Germline lookup yields CDR1 KGHSH and CDR2 LQKENI. The CDR3, as DNA: TGTGCCAGCTCCCCGGGCAGGCTATCGGCCTACGAGCAGTACTTC. This encodes CASSPGRLSAYEQYF.

This chain joins TRBV7-2 and TRBJ1-4; the D gene is possibly TRBD1 (5 bases). Germline V CDR1 and CDR2: SGHTA, FQGNSA. V was cut by 2 bases and J by 5 bases, with 9 bases left in between. This CDR3 region has 14 residues. The CDR3 spells CASSLQGMNEKLFF. For the CDR3, the DNA is TGTGCCAGCAGCTTACAGGGTATGAATGAAAAACTGTTTTTT.

This clone was seen more than once but under ten times. The CDR3 is CASSPPCRHF. In nucleotides, the CDR3 is TGCGCCAGCAGTCCCCCATGTCGGCATTTT. V and J are TRBV23-1 and TRBJ1-5, with D uncertain. TRBV23-1 is assigned to the ORF class and has an uncertain function. The CDR3 has 10 amino acids. V lost 4 bases and J 15 bases, leaving 10 bases between the germline ends.

About this clone: This sample also contains other DNA sequences that code for the same CDR3. CDR3 in DNA: TGTGCCAGCAGTTACTCGGCAGCGAGCTCCTACGAGCAGTACTTC. Amino acids: CASSYSAASSYEQYF. This chain links TRBV6-5 with TRBJ2-7, with no clear D. Trimming cost V 0 bases and J 0 bases, with 9 bases left between them. This CDR3 is built from 15 residues. The germline V gene encodes CDR1 MNHEY and CDR2 SVGAGI.

This clone came up a few times. The rearrangement links TRBV27 to TRBJ2-7; TRBD1 aligns across 11 bases. CDR3 length: 15 amino acids. J gave up 2 bases and V 2 bases, and 2 bases lay outside the gene matches. Germline V gene sequence: CDR1 MNHEY, CDR2 SMNVEV (reference sequence). For the CDR3, the DNA is TGTGCCAGCAGTTTAGTGGGACAGGGGGCCTACGAGCAGTACTTC. Translated: CASSLVGQGAYEQYF.

This clone was detected only a few times. The V call is TRBV9, the J call TRBJ2-7; D is possibly TRBD1 (6 bases). V lost 3 bases and J lost 3, with 13 bases in between. There are 14 residues in the CDR3. CDR1 and CDR2 (germline): SGDLS, YYNGEE. CDR3 nucleotide sequence: TGTGCCAGCAGCGAGGGTAGCAGGGGCTACGAGCAGTACTTC. It is translated as CASSEGSRGYEQYF.

The chain links TRBV5-4 to TRBJ1-1, with a tentative D call TRBD1 (5 bases). V was clipped by 5 bases and J by 1 base, with 15 bases between them. The CDR3 has 15 residues. Germline CDR1 is SGHNT and CDR2 is YYREEE (reference sequence). The CDR3 DNA reads as TGTGCCAGCAGACCCCGGGCAGGGACGAACACTGAAGCTTTCTTT. Its translation is CASRPRAGTNTEAFF.